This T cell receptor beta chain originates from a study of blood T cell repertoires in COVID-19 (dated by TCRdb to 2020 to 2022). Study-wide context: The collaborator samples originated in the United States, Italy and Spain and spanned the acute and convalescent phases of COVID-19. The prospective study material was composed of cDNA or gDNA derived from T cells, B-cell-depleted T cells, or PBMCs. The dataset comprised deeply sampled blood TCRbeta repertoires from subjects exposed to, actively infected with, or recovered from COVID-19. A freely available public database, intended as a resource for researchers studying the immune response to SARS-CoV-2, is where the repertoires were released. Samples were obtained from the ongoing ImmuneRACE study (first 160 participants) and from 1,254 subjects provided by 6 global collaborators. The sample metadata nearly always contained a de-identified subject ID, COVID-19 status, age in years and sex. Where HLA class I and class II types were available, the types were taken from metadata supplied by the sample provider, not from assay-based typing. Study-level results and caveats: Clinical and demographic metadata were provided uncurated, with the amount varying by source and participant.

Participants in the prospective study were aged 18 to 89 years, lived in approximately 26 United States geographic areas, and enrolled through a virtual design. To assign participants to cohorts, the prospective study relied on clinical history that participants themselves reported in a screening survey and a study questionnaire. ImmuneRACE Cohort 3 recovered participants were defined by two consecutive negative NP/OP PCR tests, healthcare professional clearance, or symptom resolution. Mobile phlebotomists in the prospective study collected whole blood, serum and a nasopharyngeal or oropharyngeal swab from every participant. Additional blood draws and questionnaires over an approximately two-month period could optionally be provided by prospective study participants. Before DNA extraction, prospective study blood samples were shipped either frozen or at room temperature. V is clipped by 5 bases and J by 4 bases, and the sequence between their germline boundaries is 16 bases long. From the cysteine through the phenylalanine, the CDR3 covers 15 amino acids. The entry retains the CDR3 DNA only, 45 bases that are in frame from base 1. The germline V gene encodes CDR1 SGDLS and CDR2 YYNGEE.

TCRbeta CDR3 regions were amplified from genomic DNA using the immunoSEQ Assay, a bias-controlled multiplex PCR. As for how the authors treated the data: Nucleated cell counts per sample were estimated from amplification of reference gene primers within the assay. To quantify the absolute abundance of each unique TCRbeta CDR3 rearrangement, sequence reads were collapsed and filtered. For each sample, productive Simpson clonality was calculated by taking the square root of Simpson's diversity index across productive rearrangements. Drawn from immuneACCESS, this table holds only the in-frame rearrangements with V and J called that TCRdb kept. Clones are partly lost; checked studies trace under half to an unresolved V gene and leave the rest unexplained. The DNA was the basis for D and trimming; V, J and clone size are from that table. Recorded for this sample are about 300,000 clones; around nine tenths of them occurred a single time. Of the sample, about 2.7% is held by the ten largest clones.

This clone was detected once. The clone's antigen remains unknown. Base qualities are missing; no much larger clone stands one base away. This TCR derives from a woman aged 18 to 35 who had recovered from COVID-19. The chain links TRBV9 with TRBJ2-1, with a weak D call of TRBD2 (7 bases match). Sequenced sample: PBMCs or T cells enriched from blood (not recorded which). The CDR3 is CASSSTAGAYNEQFF. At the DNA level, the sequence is TGTGCCAGCAGTTCTACGGCGGGGGCTTACAATGAGCAGTTCTTC.